This T cell receptor (beta chain) was identified in a study of vaccination effects on CD4 cells after COVID-19. CDR1 and CDR2 from the germline V gene are MNHEY and SVGAGI. CDR3 length equals 14 residues. Trimming cost V 0 bases and J 4 bases, with 8 bases left between them. When more than 9 days of culture had elapsed, CD4+ T cells were isolated. Assay used: immunoSEQ multiplex PCR; TCRdb lists only in-frame clones, some missing. The sample shows 20,000 to 25,000 clones, nearly 75% of them seen only once. Comment on this clone: Its antigen is currently unknown.

General study points: Sampling in the study covered few convalescent patients and included no early post-infection timepoints.

This clonotype was obtained from a human donor who received a COVID-19 vaccine. The sample was CD4+ T cells from PBMCs cultured without peptide, taken before COVID-19 vaccination. The chain recombines TRBV6-5 with TRBJ2-3; possibly TRBD2 for D (5 bases). In nucleotides, the CDR3 is TGTGCCAGCAGTTACTCGTGGCGGGCAGATACGCAGTATTTT. This translates into CASSYSWRADTQYF.